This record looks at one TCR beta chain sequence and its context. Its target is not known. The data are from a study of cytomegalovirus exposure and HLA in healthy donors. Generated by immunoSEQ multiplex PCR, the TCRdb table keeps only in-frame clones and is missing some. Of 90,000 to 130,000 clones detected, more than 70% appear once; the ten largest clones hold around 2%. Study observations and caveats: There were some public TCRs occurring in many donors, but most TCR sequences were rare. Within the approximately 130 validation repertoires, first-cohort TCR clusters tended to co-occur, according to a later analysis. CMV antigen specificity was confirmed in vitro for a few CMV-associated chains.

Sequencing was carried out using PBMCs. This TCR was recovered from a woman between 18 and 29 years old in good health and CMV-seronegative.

The CDR3: CASSPPDLTGGWNEKLFF. The CDR3 bases are TGTGCCAGCAGCCCCCCCGACCTAACAGGGGGCTGGAATGAAAAACTGTTTTTT. The V gene is TRBV7-8, the J gene TRBJ1-4; 9 bases align to TRBD1. There are 18 residues in the CDR3. Trimming at V came to 5 bases and at J to 5 bases, leaving 15 bases not matched to a gene. Germline V lookup: CDR1 SGHVS, CDR2 FQNEAQ.